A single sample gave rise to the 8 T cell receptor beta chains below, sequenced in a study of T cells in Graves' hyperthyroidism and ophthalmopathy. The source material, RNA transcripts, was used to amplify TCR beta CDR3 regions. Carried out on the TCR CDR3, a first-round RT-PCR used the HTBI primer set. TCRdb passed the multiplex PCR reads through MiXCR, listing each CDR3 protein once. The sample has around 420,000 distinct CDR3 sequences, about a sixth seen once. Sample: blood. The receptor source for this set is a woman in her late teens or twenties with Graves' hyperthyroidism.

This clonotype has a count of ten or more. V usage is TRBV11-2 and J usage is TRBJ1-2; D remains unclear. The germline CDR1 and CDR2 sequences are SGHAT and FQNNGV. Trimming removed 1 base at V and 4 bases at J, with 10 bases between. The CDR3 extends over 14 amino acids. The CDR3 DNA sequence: TGTGCCAGCAGCTTAGGTTTGGTCCCCTATGGCTACACCTTC. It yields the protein CASSLGLVPYGYTF.

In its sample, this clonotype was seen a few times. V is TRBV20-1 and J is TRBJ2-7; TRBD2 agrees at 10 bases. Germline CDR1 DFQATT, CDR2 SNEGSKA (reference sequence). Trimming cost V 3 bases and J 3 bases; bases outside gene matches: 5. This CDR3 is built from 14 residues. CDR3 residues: CSARPASGGYEQYF. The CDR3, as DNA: TGCAGTGCTAGGCCGGCTAGCGGGGGCTACGAGCAGTACTTC.

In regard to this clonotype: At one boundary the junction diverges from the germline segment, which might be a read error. In DNA, the CDR3 is TGTGCCAGCAGCTTGGAGCCGGAGAGCACAGGTACGCAGTATTTT. It yields the protein CASSLEPESTGTQYF. The chain links TRBV5-4 to TRBJ2-3, with D maybe TRBD1 (5 bases). The CDR3 sequence is 15 residues long. CDR1 is SGHNT, CDR2 YYREEE, per germline (reference sequence).

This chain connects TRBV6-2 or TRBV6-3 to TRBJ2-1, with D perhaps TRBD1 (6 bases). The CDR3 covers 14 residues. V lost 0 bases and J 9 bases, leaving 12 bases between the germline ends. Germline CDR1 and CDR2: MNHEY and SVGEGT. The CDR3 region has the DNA TGTGCCAGCAGTTACTCCGTGGGGGCAGGTGAGCAGTTCTTC. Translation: CASSYSVGAGEQFF.

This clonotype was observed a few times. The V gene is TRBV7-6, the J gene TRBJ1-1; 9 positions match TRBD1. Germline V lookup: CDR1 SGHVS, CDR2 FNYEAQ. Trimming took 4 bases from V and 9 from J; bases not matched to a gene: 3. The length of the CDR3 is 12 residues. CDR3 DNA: TGTGCCAGCAGCTCAGGACAGGGGAAAGCTTTCTTT. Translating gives CASSSGQGKAFF.

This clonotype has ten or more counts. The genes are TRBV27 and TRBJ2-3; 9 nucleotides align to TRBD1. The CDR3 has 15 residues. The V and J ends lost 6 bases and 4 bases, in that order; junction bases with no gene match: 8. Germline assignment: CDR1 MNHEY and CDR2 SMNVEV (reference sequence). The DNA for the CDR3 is TGTGCCAGCAGCCGGGACAGGGCCTCGGCAGATACGCAGTATTTT. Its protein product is CASSRDRASADTQYF.

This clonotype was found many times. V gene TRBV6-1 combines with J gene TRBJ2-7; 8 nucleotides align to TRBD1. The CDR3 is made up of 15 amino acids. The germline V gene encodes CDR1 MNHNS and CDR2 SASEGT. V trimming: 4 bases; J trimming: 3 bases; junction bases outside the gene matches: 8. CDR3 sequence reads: CASSVRTGLNYEQYF. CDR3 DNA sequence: TGTGCCAGCAGTGTCCGGACAGGGTTAAACTACGAGCAGTACTTC.

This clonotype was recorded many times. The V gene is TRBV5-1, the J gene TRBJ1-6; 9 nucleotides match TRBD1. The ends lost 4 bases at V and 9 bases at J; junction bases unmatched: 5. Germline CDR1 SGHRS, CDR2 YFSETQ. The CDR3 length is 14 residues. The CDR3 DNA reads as TGCGCCAGCAGCCGGACAGGGGAGAGTTCACCCCTCCACTTT. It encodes CASSRTGESSPLHF.